Following are 5 T cell receptor beta chains from one sample sequenced in a study of Graves' ophthalmopathy and Graves' hyperthyroidism. RNA transcripts yielded amplified TCR beta CDR3 regions. First-round RT-PCR used HTBI primers; second-round multiplex PCR followed. TCRdb ran MiXCR on the multiplex PCR reads and lists one entry per CDR3 protein. This sample carries 680,000 or so distinct CDR3 sequences, approximately 21% of them seen once, and the ten largest clones take approximately 7%. Source material: peripheral blood. These TCRs come from a woman aged 18-29 years with stable Graves' hyperthyroidism. Some clones in this sample may be carry-over from other donors' samples.

This clonotype showed up many times. The CDR3 DNA reads as TGTGCCAGCAGTTTATCTGGGGGGCGAGACACCATATATTTT. Amino acids: CASSLSGGRDTIYF. The rearrangement uses TRBV12-3 or TRBV12-4 and TRBJ1-3, with a possible D match to TRBD1 (6 bases). This CDR3 contains 14 residues. V lost 2 bases and J 8 bases, leaving 13 bases between the germline ends.

This clonotype was counted only a few times. The V call is TRBV24-1, the J call TRBJ2-5; D is tentatively TRBD1 or TRBD2 (5 bases each). CDR3 size: 16 residues. V was pared by 5 bases and J by 5 bases, with 20 bases between. The germline gives CDR1 KGHDR, CDR2 SFDVKD. The CDR3 nucleotides are TGTGCCACCAGTGGAGGGGTGGGGCCGTTCCGGGAGACCCAGTACTTC. This gives the protein CATSGGVGPFRETQYF.

The chain uses TRBV18 and TRBJ2-7, with TRBD2 as a possible D gene (5 bases). V was clipped by 3 bases and J by 5 bases, with 14 bases between them. The germline V gene encodes CDR1 KGHSH and CDR2 LQKENI. The CDR3 loop spans 14 amino acids. The DNA of the CDR3 is TGTGCCAGCTCACCGATTGAGGGATACAACGAGCAGTACTTC. Protein product: CASSPIEGYNEQYF.

Concerning this clonotype: A junction boundary mismatches the germline segment, possibly from a read error. CDR3 sequence: CASSKSRGLRPYDQYF. CDR3 in DNA: TGTGCCAGTAGCAAAAGCAGGGGTCTCCGTCCTTACGATCAGTACTTC. The chain recombines TRBV19 with TRBJ2-7; TRBD1 is a possible D gene (6 bases). There are 16 residues in the CDR3. Germline CDR1 reads LNHDA; CDR2 reads SQIVND (reference sequence).

Concerning this clonotype itself: This may arise from a read error, as a much more abundant clone is one base away. The V and J genes are TRBV12-3 or TRBV12-4 and TRBJ1-2; no clear D. The CDR3 extends over 14 amino acids. Here the CDR3 DNA reads TGTGCCAGCAGACCTCAGGCGTGGGTTCCTGGCTACAGCTTC. Translation: CASRPQAWVPGYSF.